The present TCR beta chain was sequenced within a study of spatial heterogeneity in lung cancer. This clonotype counts as medium-sized. Its specificity is unknown. Since it is a stray read in a library aimed at alpha chains, this beta chain has a size that is not meaningful. V lost 2 bases, J lost 5 bases, and 16 bases lay in between. This CDR3 is built from 15 residues. Germline V lookup: CDR1 ENHRY, CDR2 SYGVKD. Broader study findings: Tallies of expanded TCRs, which were sorted into ubiquitous and regional groups, correlated with counts of ubiquitous and regional nonsynonymous mutations, respectively. Higher tumor mutation counts went along with higher counts of expanded intratumoral alpha and beta TCRs.

TCRdb processed the 5' RACE reads anew with MiXCR; each CDR3 protein has one entry. This table holds around 1,700 distinct CDR3 sequences, around 20% found once. Time point in this sample: sample taken at primary tumor resection. This TCR came from a male donor with early-stage non-small cell lung cancer. The J gene is TRBJ2-7, the V gene TRBV10-3; the D call may be TRBD1 or TRBD2 (6 bases each). This material consisted of lung tumor tissue, taken at surgery. The CDR3 sequence is CAISEVGGQIHEQYV. The DNA of the CDR3 is TGTGCCATCAGTGAGGTGGGGGGCCAGATCCACGAGCAGTACGTC.